These T cell receptor beta chains were read from a single sample in a study of CD8 T cells in Susac syndrome. TCRdb re-derived calls from the immunoSEQ multiplex PCR reads in MiXCR, one entry per CDR3 protein. The data hold 150,000 or so distinct CDR3 sequences, with roughly 95% observed a single time. Material for sequencing was CD4+ T cells from PBMCs. The receptors derive from a human donor with Susac syndrome. Each CDR3 is given with its conserved first and last residue. Fields, in order: D gene, clone size, V gene, J gene, CDR3 DNA, CDR3 protein. The D gene is left open where the match is weak. A clone size is listed for some rows: how often the clone was seen (once, few, many), or a class if it is expanded.

d_call: NA
clone_size: NA
v_call: TRBV7-2
j_call: TRBJ2-3
cdr3_nt: TGTGCCAGCACCCTGCGCCTGGGGTCTACAGCCACAGATACGCAGTATTTT
cdr3_aa: CASTLRLGSTATDTQYF

d_call: TRBD1
clone_size: NA
v_call: TRBV29-1
j_call: TRBJ2-7
cdr3_nt: TGCAGCGTTGACGGAGGGGGGACAGGGTTCTACGAGCAGTACTTC
cdr3_aa: CSVDGGGTGFYEQYF

d_call: NA
clone_size: once
v_call: TRBV29-1
j_call: TRBJ2-5
cdr3_nt: TGCAGCGTTGGACAGGCGCCCGGGACCCAGTACTTC
cdr3_aa: CSVGQAPGTQYF

d_call: TRBD2
clone_size: NA
v_call: TRBV15
j_call: TRBJ2-1
cdr3_nt: TGTGCCACCAGCAGAGATCGGCTAGCGGGGGGGCTTGGGCAGTTCTTC
cdr3_aa: CATSRDRLAGGLGQFF

d_call: NA
clone_size: NA
v_call: TRBV3-1
j_call: TRBJ1-1
cdr3_nt: TGTGCCAGCAGCCGGTCCGGGACCCCATCTTTCTTT
cdr3_aa: CASSRSGTPSFF

d_call: NA
clone_size: NA
v_call: TRBV27
j_call: TRBJ2-5
cdr3_nt: TGTGCCTGGCACAGCCAAGAGACCCAGTACTTC
cdr3_aa: CAWHSQETQYF

d_call: NA
clone_size: NA
v_call: TRBV18
j_call: TRBJ2-4
cdr3_nt: TGTGCCAGCTCGGTTGACATCTTAAACATTCAGTACTTC
cdr3_aa: CASSVDILNIQYF

d_call: NA
clone_size: NA
v_call: TRBV6-5
j_call: TRBJ2-5
cdr3_nt: TGTGCCAGCAGTTACCCGGCTGAGGAGACCCAGTACTTC
cdr3_aa: CASSYPAEETQYF

d_call: TRBD2
clone_size: NA
v_call: TRBV29-1
j_call: TRBJ2-6
cdr3_nt: TGTGGGACCCGGGAGGAATATAGACGGGGGGCCAACGTCCTGACTTTC
cdr3_aa: CGTREEYRRGANVLTF

d_call: TRBD1
clone_size: NA
v_call: TRBV7-3
j_call: TRBJ1-2
cdr3_nt: TGTGCCAGCAGCCTTCTGGTGGACAGGGCGAAAGAAGGCTACACCTTC
cdr3_aa: CASSLLVDRAKEGYTF

d_call: NA
clone_size: NA
v_call: TRBV3-1
j_call: TRBJ1-6
cdr3_nt: TGTGCCAGCAGCCCAGGACAGCCGAAGGGCTATAATTCACCCCTCCACTTT
cdr3_aa: CASSPGQPKGYNSPLHF

d_call: NA
clone_size: NA
v_call: TRBV7-2
j_call: TRBJ1-2
cdr3_nt: TGTGCCAGCAGCTCAGATCCCAACGTAAGGGGCTACACCTTC
cdr3_aa: CASSSDPNVRGYTF

d_call: TRBD2
clone_size: once
v_call: TRBV7-7
j_call: TRBJ2-1
cdr3_nt: TGTGCTAGCAGCTCAAACCGGGACTATGGGGGGGAGCAGTTCTTC
cdr3_aa: CASSSNRDYGGEQFF

d_call: NA
clone_size: NA
v_call: TRBV10-3
j_call: TRBJ1-1
cdr3_nt: TGTGCCATCAGTGAGGATGTCAGGAACACTGAAGCTTTCTTT
cdr3_aa: CAISEDVRNTEAFF

d_call: NA
clone_size: once
v_call: TRBV27
j_call: TRBJ2-5
cdr3_nt: TGTGCCAGCACCAACCGGGGCGGGACGGAGACCCAGTACTTC
cdr3_aa: CASTNRGGTETQYF

d_call: NA
clone_size: once
v_call: TRBV7-3
j_call: TRBJ2-1
cdr3_nt: TGTGCCAGCAGCTCGGACCATAGCTCCTACAATGAGCAGTTCTTC
cdr3_aa: CASSSDHSSYNEQFF

d_call: TRBD1
clone_size: NA
v_call: TRBV6-5
j_call: TRBJ1-1
cdr3_nt: TGTGCCAGCAGTCCATGGACAGGGCACGCTTTCTTT
cdr3_aa: CASSPWTGHAFF

d_call: NA
clone_size: NA
v_call: TRBV4-2
j_call: TRBJ1-4
cdr3_nt: TGTGCCAGCAGCCAAGTGAGAAGAGAAAAACTGTTTTTT
cdr3_aa: CASSQVRREKLFF

d_call: TRBD1
clone_size: NA
v_call: TRBV7-6
j_call: TRBJ1-6
cdr3_nt: TGTGCCAGCAGCTCAAGACAGGGCCAATTCGCTAATTCACCCCTCCACTTT
cdr3_aa: CASSSRQGQFANSPLHF

d_call: NA
clone_size: few
v_call: TRBV30
j_call: TRBJ2-7
cdr3_nt: TGTGCCTGGAGTGCCAGGGTAGAGGACGAGCAGTACTTC
cdr3_aa: CAWSARVEDEQYF

d_call: NA
clone_size: NA
v_call: TRBV5-1
j_call: TRBJ2-2
cdr3_nt: TGCGCCAGCAGCTGGGGGATAGGACGGGGCGACACCGGGGAGCTGTTTTTT
cdr3_aa: CASSWGIGRGDTGELFF

d_call: TRBD1
clone_size: NA
v_call: TRBV4-1
j_call: TRBJ2-3
cdr3_nt: TGCGCCAGCAGCTCCGGGACAGATTCAGATACGCAGTATTTT
cdr3_aa: CASSSGTDSDTQYF

d_call: NA
clone_size: NA
v_call: TRBV2
j_call: TRBJ2-6
cdr3_nt: TGTGCCAGCAGTGTCAAGTTTGGGGCCAACGTCCTGACTTTC
cdr3_aa: CASSVKFGANVLTF

d_call: NA
clone_size: NA
v_call: TRBV15
j_call: TRBJ1-1
cdr3_nt: TGTGCCACCAGCAGGGCCGGGGGGTTTACTGAAGCTTTCTTT
cdr3_aa: CATSRAGGFTEAFF

d_call: TRBD1
clone_size: once
v_call: TRBV10-3
j_call: TRBJ2-5
cdr3_nt: TGTGCCATCAGTGACGGACAGGGGTCGAGAGAGACCCAGTACTTC
cdr3_aa: CAISDGQGSRETQYF

d_call: NA
clone_size: NA
v_call: TRBV2
j_call: TRBJ2-5
cdr3_nt: TGTGCCAGCAGTGGAGACGGAAAAGAGACCCAGTACTTC
cdr3_aa: CASSGDGKETQYF

d_call: NA
clone_size: NA
v_call: TRBV6-1
j_call: TRBJ2-7
cdr3_nt: TGTGCGTTGGAGGCCCCCTCAGTCGAGCAGTACTTC
cdr3_aa: CALEAPSVEQYF

d_call: NA
clone_size: NA
v_call: TRBV12-3/TRBV12-4
j_call: TRBJ2-7
cdr3_nt: TGTGCCAGCAGTTTGACCCAATACTCCTACGAGCAGTACTTC
cdr3_aa: CASSLTQYSYEQYF

d_call: NA
clone_size: NA
v_call: TRBV30
j_call: TRBJ2-2
cdr3_nt: TGTGCCTTCTCCCGCTCGAACACCGGGGAGCTGTTTTTT
cdr3_aa: CAFSRSNTGELFF

d_call: NA
clone_size: NA
v_call: TRBV28
j_call: TRBJ2-5
cdr3_nt: TGTGCCAGCAGTCACCCGGGGCAAGAGACCCAGTACTTC
cdr3_aa: CASSHPGQETQYF

d_call: NA
clone_size: few
v_call: TRBV6-2/TRBV6-3
j_call: TRBJ2-7
cdr3_nt: TGTGCCAGCAGTCAAAATTACGAGCAGTACTTC
cdr3_aa: CASSQNYEQYF

d_call: NA
clone_size: NA
v_call: TRBV29-1
j_call: TRBJ2-7
cdr3_nt: TGCAGCGTTGCTTCTGGGAGGAGCTCCTACGAGCAGTACTTC
cdr3_aa: CSVASGRSSYEQYF

d_call: TRBD1
clone_size: NA
v_call: TRBV11-2
j_call: TRBJ1-4
cdr3_nt: TGTGCCAGCAGCACAGACAGGGGAAGCGAAAAACTGTTTTTT
cdr3_aa: CASSTDRGSEKLFF